This T cell receptor (beta chain) was documented in a study of early T cells in non-severe SARS-CoV-2 infection. The V segment lost 1 base and the J segment 5 bases; nucleotides outside the gene matches: 15. The CDR3 length is 19 residues. CDR1 is LGHDT and CDR2 is YNNKEL in the germline V gene (reference sequence). This clonotype has more than one count but fewer than ten. TCRdb re-called the 5' RACE reads through MiXCR, storing one row per CDR3 protein. The profile shows about 50,000 distinct CDR3 sequences, approximately 5.7% of them singletons. The source was whole blood, collected at baseline. This receptor was taken from an adult who was a healthcare worker with PCR-confirmed SARS-CoV-2 infection or an uninfected control (not recorded which). The chain has TRBV3-1 and TRBJ2-5; 11 nucleotides align to TRBD2. The CDR3 bases are TGTGCCAGCAGCCAAGTCACTAGCGGGAGTCCCTCGAGTAGGGAGACCCAGTACTTC. Translation gives CASSQVTSGSPSSRETQYF.